The rows below give T cell receptor beta chains drawn from one sample of a study of response to subunit inactivated influenza vaccine. A single record per CDR3 protein comes from TCRdb applying MiXCR to the RT-PCR reads. The sample contains approximately 530,000 distinct CDR3 sequences, 13% of which appear only once. The sequencing used PBMCs from blood, collected roughly 47 days after vaccination. The receptors stem from a middle-aged man who received an inactivated influenza vaccine. CDR3s include the opening cysteine and the closing phenylalanine or tryptophan. Each record gives: D gene, V gene, clone size, J gene, CDR3 DNA, CDR3 protein. A D gene is named only where the DNA matches it firmly. A clone size is listed for some rows: how often the clone was seen (once, few, many), or a class if it is expanded.

-	TRBV12-3/TRBV12-4	few	TRBJ1-1	TGTGCCAGCAGCTCCGAACTCAAGCTACTGAACACTGAAGCTTTCTTT	CASSSELKLLNTEAFF
-	TRBV27	-	TRBJ2-6	TGTGCCAGCAGTTCGTTTGGGGCCAACGTCCTGACTTTC	CASSSFGANVLTF
-	TRBV5-1	-	TRBJ1-1	TGCGCCAGCAGCTCCCTGGACATCAACACTGAAGCTTTCTTT	CASSSLDINTEAFF
TRBD2	TRBV9	-	TRBJ2-5	TGTGCCAGCAGCCCCCGTCAAGCGGGGAGGGGAGAGACCCAGTACTTC	CASSPRQAGRGETQYF
-	TRBV6-5	-	TRBJ1-5	TGTGCCAGCAGTCTCGAGACACTTAATCAGCCCCAGCATTTT	CASSLETLNQPQHF
-	TRBV20-1	-	TRBJ1-5	TGCAGTGCTCTCCGTCGGGGTAGGGATCAGCCCCAGCATTTT	CSALRRGRDQPQHF
-	TRBV7-9	-	TRBJ1-1	TGTGCCAGCAGCTTAGGGTCAACAGTAGACACTGAAGCTTTCTTT	CASSLGSTVDTEAFF
-	TRBV7-2	-	TRBJ2-5	TGTGCCAGCAGCTTAGCGCTCGGCTTCCAAGAGACCCAGTACTTC	CASSLALGFQETQYF
-	TRBV12-3/TRBV12-4	few	TRBJ1-1	TGTGCCAGCAGGGTGGGTTTGGCGGCCGTTTTTGAAGCTTTCTTT	CASRVGLAAVFEAFF
-	TRBV4-1	-	TRBJ2-5	TGCGCCAGCAGCCAAGAAACTAGGGGAGAGACCCAGTACTTC	CASSQETRGETQYF
TRBD1	TRBV27	-	TRBJ1-2	TGTGCCAGCAGTCCGATATTGGGACAGGGAAATGGCTACACCTTC	CASSPILGQGNGYTF
TRBD2	TRBV20-1	few	TRBJ2-1	TGCAGTGCTTCTTGGACTAGCGGGAAGCCAGCCCTTACCAATGAGCAGTTCTTC	CSASWTSGKPALTNEQFF
TRBD2	TRBV3-1	-	TRBJ2-2	TGTGCCAGCAGCCCCCAGGCCAGCGGGAGGGCCGGGGAGCTGTTTTTT	CASSPQASGRAGELFF
TRBD1	TRBV5-1	few	TRBJ1-1	TGCGCCAGCAGCTTGGAAGGACAGGGGTACACTGAAGCTTTCTTT	CASSLEGQGYTEAFF
TRBD2	TRBV10-3	-	TRBJ2-1	TGTGCCATCAGCGGGGGGGCCAATGAGCAGTTCTTC	CAISGGANEQFF
TRBD2	TRBV6-4	-	TRBJ2-1	TGTGCCAGCAGTGTGCTAGCGGGGGGATACAATGAGCAGTTCTTC	CASSVLAGGYNEQFF
-	TRBV24-1	many	TRBJ2-2	TGTGCCACCAGTGAGTCGGGCCCCGGGGAGCTGTTTTTT	CATSESGPGELFF
TRBD2	TRBV18	many	TRBJ2-7	TGTGCCAGCTCACCGAGTAGCGGGAGTTACGAGCAGTACTTC	CASSPSSGSYEQYF
-	TRBV20-1	-	TRBJ2-2	TGCAGTGCCCGTCGGGGGAACACCGGGGAGCTGTTTTTT	CSARRGNTGELFF
TRBD2	TRBV4-3	-	TRBJ2-7	TGCGCCAGCAGCCAAGAGCGGGCGGGAGGCCACGAGCAGTACTTC	CASSQERAGGHEQYF
-	TRBV29-1	few	TRBJ2-3	TGCAGCGGCTCCGGGGGCACAGATACGCAGTATTTT	CSGSGGTDTQYF
-	TRBV7-9	-	TRBJ2-7	TGTGCCAGCACCCGGGGGGACACAAACTACGAGCAGTACTTC	CASTRGDTNYEQYF
TRBD2	TRBV9	-	TRBJ2-7	TGTGCCAGCAGCGTAGGGGCTAGCGGGAGCCCAGTCCAACTATACGAGCAGTACTTC	CASSVGASGSPVQLYEQYF
TRBD2	TRBV20-1	many	TRBJ2-1	TGCAGTGCCTCTAGCGGGGGGGGATCCTACAATGAGCAGTTCTTC	CSASSGGGSYNEQFF
-	TRBV7-8	-	TRBJ2-3	TGTGCCAGCAGCCCGACCAGATCCCCAGATACGCAGTATTTT	CASSPTRSPDTQYF
-	TRBV9	few	TRBJ2-3	TGTGCCAGTGAAGGCGGGATGACAGATACGCAGTATTTT	CASEGGMTDTQYF
TRBD2	TRBV29-1	few	TRBJ2-5	TGCAGCGTACGGACTAGCGGGGGGGCCCGGGAGACCCAGTACTTC	CSVRTSGGARETQYF